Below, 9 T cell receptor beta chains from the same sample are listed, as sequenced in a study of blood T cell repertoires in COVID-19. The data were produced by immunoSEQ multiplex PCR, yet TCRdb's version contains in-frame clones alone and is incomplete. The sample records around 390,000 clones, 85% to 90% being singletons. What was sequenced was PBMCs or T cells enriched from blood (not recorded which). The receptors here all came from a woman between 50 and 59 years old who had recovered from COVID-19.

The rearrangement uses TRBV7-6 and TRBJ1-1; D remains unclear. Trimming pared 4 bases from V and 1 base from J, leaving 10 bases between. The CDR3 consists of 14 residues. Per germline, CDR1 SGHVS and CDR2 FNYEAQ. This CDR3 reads CASSYTPQNTEAFF. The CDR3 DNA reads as TGTGCCAGCAGCTATACACCCCAGAACACTGAAGCTTTCTTT.

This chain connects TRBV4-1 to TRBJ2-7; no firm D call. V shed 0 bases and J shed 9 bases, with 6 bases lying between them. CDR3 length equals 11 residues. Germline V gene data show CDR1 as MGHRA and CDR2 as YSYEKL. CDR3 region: CASSQERAQYF. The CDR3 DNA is TGCGCCAGCAGCCAAGAAAGAGCGCAGTACTTC.

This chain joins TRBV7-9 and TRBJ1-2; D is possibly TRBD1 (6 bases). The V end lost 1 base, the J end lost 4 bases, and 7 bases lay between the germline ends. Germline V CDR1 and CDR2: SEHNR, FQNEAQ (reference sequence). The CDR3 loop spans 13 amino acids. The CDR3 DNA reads TGTGCCAGCAGCTTAGGACAGGTCTATGGCTACACCTTC. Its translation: CASSLGQVYGYTF.

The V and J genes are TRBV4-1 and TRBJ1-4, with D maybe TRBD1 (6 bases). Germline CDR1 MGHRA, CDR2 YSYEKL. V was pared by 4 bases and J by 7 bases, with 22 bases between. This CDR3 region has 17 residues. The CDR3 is CASSPYSWGGEGEKLFF. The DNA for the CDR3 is TGCGCCAGCAGCCCATACTCCTGGGGGGGCGAGGGTGAAAAACTGTTTTTT.

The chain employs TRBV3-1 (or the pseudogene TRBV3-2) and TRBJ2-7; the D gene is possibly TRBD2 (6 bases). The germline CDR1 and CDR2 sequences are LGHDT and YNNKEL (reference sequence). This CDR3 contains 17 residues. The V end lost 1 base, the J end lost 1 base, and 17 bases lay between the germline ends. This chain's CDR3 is CASSQGDFSAMSYEQYF. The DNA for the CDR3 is TGTGCCAGCAGCCAAGGGGACTTCTCGGCGATGTCCTACGAGCAGTACTTC.

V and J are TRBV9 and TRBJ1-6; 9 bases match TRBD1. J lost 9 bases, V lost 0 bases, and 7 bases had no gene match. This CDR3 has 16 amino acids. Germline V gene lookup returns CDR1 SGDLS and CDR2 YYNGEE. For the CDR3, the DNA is TGTGCCAGCAGCGTAGATTCGGGACAGGGTTTTTCACCCCTCCACTTT. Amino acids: CASSVDSGQGFSPLHF.

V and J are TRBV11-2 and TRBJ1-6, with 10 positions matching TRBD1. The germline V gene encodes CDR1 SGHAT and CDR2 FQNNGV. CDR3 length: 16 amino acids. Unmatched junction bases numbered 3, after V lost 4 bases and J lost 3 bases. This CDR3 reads CASSSRDRGYNSPLHF. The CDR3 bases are TGTGCCAGCAGCTCCCGGGACAGGGGCTATAATTCACCCCTCCACTTT.

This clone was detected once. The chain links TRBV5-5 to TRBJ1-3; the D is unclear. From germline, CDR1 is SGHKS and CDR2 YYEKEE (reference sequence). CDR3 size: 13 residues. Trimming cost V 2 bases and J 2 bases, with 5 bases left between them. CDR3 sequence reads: CASSFEAGNTIYF. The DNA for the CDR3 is TGTGCCAGCAGCTTCGAGGCTGGAAACACCATATATTTT.

The CDR3 region is CASSQFTGIVGYTF. CDR3 nucleotide sequence: TGCGCCAGCAGCCAATTCACAGGGATCGTTGGCTACACCTTC. The chain is built from TRBV4-1 and TRBJ1-2; maybe TRBD1 (6 bases). Trimming cost V 2 bases and J 7 bases, with 14 bases left between them. This CDR3 comprises 14 residues. Germline-derived CDR1 and CDR2 are MGHRA and YSYEKL.